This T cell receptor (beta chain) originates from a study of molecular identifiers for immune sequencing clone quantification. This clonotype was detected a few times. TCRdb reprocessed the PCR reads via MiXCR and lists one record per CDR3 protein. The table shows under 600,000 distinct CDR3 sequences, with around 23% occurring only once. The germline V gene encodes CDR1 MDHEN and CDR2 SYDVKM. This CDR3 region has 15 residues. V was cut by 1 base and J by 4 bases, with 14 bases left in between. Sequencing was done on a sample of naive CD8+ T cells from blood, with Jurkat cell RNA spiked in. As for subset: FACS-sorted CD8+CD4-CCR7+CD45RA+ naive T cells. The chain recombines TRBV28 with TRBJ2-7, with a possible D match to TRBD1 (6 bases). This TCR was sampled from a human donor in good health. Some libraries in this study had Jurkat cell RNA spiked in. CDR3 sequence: CASSLFADSRYEQYF. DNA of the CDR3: TGTGCCAGCAGTTTATTTGCGGACAGCCGATACGAGCAGTACTTC. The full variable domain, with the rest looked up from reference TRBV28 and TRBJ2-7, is DVKVTQSSRYLVKRTGEKVFLECVQDMDHENMFWYRQDPGLGLRLIYFSYDVKMKEKGDIPEGYSVSREKKERFSLILESASTNQTSMYLCASSLFADSRYEQYFGPGTRLTVT.